The clone carrying this TCR beta chain has a count of ten or more. The sorted Tregs were CD4+CD25+CD127-/low cells. After constant-region reverse-primer amplification, full-length variable regions underwent semi-nested PCR with Nested Universal Primer A. TCRdb reanalysed the 5' RACE reads using MiXCR and keeps one entry per CDR3 protein. The data contain roughly 57,000 distinct CDR3 sequences, 20% of them seen just once; the ten biggest clones take up 3.2%. The CDR3 runs 15 residues. V lost 2 bases to trimming and J lost 5 bases; unmatched junction nucleotides: 2. Germline-derived CDR1 and CDR2 are MGHRA and YSYEKL.

The sequencing sample was made of tumor-infiltrating Tregs sorted from the breast tumor. The source of this sequence is a female donor with breast cancer. The chain links TRBV4-1 to TRBJ2-7, with 14 bases that match TRBD2. The DNA of the CDR3 is TGCGCCAGCAGCCAATTGGGACTAGCGGGAGACGAGCAGTACTTC. It codes for CASSQLGLAGDEQYF.